This T cell receptor beta chain appears in the sequencing data of a study of beta chain features in type 1 diabetes. Study overall: No patient-donor differences in age, gender, total cells or subset yield.

Expressed TCRB transcripts were sequenced, since all the RNA that had been isolated was reverse transcribed. Repertoires were generated with immunoSEQ multiplex PCR, while TCRdb's copy carries only in-frame clones and drops some. The profile shows roughly 220,000 clones, 16% of them singletons. Study-level results: Possibly, sequencing cDNA over-represented cells that had high TCR expression levels. Insertions were fewer and deletions more numerous at VDJ junctions in type 1 diabetes patients. Shorter TCRB CDR3s, moderately but significantly so, marked every one of the four CD4+ subsets in Type 1 diabetes patients. The study found that naive, central memory and Treg TCRB repertoires appeared more similar in patients than in healthy donors.

Trimming cost V 4 bases and J 6 bases; bases outside gene matches: 1. The CDR3 totals 13 residues. CDR1 and CDR2 (germline): SGDLS, YYNGEE. As concerns this clone: Its antigen is unidentified.

Sample: naive CD4+ T cells from blood. The genes are TRBV9 and TRBJ2-3, with 11 bases matching TRBD1. The sequence was collected from a man aged 25-45 years with type 1 diabetes. CDR3 nucleotides: TGTGCCAGCAGCCGGACAGGGGGCGATACGCAGTATTTT. Amino acids: CASSRTGGDTQYF.